This T cell receptor beta chain was sequenced for a study of blood T cells in healthy people across ages (dated by TCRdb to between 2015 and 2017). The study in broad terms: In model experiments, roughly one uniquely barcoded TCR beta cDNA molecule per two T cells was captured by template switching. To track age-related changes in TCR beta repertoire diversity, the study relied on deep sequencing normalized with unique cDNA molecular identifiers. Four age groups were formed from the donors: young (average roughly 16 years), middle-aged (around 40), aged (around 68) and long-lived (around 82). To avoid experimental bias, donors of different ages were spread randomly across the sequencing lanes. Two additional independent replicas of 1 million unique cDNA reads from the same blood draw were analyzed for two donors (one aged 18 to 30 and one aged 80 or older). Study-level results and caveats: Compared with the aged group, the long-lived group had more naive CD4+ T cells, fewer expanded clones and increased TCR diversity, suggesting age selection. Because donor CMV infection status was unknown, age-related changes in expanded clonotypes were potentially confounded. Estimates of total diversity based on one million sequenced T cells were considered lower bounds and underestimates. Bulk unsorted PBMC profiling prevented conclusive comparison of naive and antigen-experienced compartments. Observed TCR beta diversity correlated strongly with the percentage of naive T cells measured by flow cytometry. Observed TCR beta diversity per million T cells fell roughly linearly with age, and a significant reduction was already apparent by age around 40.

V is shortened by 4 bases, J by 7 bases, and the region joining them spans 17 bases. Taken from the germline V gene (reference sequence), the CDR1 and CDR2 loops are DFQATT and SNEGSKA. The CDR3 holds 14 amino acids from the cysteine to the phenylalanine. The CDR3 DNA has 42 bases and is translated from base 1. With regard to this clonotype: The specificity of this receptor is unknown. No base quality values were provided; no much bigger clone lies one nucleotide off.

Preparation of the library involved 5' RACE. Reads for this sample came from an Illumina HiSeq 2500. A second roughly 7 to 11 cycle PCR used a sample-barcoded 5' primer and a J-beta primer mix. A unique molecular identifier was introduced onto each TCR beta cDNA molecule by a template-switch 5' adaptor carrying 12 random nucleotides. Each sample yielded at least 3 million CDR3-containing paired-end reads. First-strand cDNA synthesis was performed from all RNA using the Mint cDNA synthesis kit, with priming by a TRBC-specific oligonucleotide. Following uracil-DNA glycosylase treatment, all cDNA underwent a first 18-cycle PCR with the universal primers M1SS and BC2_uni_R. The original pipeline was this. Each sample was normalized by randomly selecting 1 million high-quality reads, each carrying a distinct molecular identifier. Reads sharing molecular identifiers were discarded rather than binned into consensus sequences. MiTCR, with a Q25 quality threshold and the strictest error-elimination algorithm, was used for CDR3 identification, clonotype clustering and error correction. Lower-bound total TCR beta diversity was estimated with a nonparametric unseen species model using Euler transformation. TCRdb trimmed public reads at Q25 via fastp, called clones via MiXCR and kept in-frame beta chains. Here each entry gathers all rows of one CDR3 protein and keeps the most common genes and DNA. TCRdb's processing, not the authors' own work, is the source of the V and J calls. This sample gives 1.5 million to 1.8 million distinct CDR3 sequences in total; about 42% of them show up just once. Clones ranked in the top ten supply about 4% of the sample.

The donors were roughly 40 Caucasian individuals from Russia, aged about 6 to 95 years, who were systemically healthy. Each donor gave about 11 milliliters of peripheral blood, drawn into EDTA-treated Vacutainer tubes. PBMCs were isolated by Ficoll-Paque density-gradient centrifugation, with at least 7 million obtained per sample. Trizol reagent was used to extract total RNA from the PBMCs, yielding at least 6 micrograms per sample. The percentages of naive CD45RAhigh/CD27high T cells were determined by flow cytometry on a PBMC aliquot from every donor. The rearranged segments are TRBV20-1 and TRBJ1-5, with a weak D call of TRBD1 (5 bases match). The sample taken for sequencing was blood. The receptor comes from a woman aged 18 to 35 in good health. The CDR3 region reads CSATESAGSQPQHF. Read as DNA, the sequence is TGCAGTGCTACAGAGAGCGCAGGGTCACAGCCCCAGCATTTT.